The 18 T cell receptor beta chains below all came from one sample that was sequenced in a study of T cells after yellow fever vaccination (dated by TCRdb to the late 2010s). Library creation used 5' RACE. The sample was run on an Illumina NovaSeq 6000. The public reads were run again by TCRdb, first through fastp at Q25 and then through MiXCR, and only productive beta chains were kept. Every CDR3 protein is listed once, alongside the most common genes and DNA of its rows. A total of hundreds of thousands of distinct CDR3 sequences appear in this sample, around 9.3% of them only once. The top ten clonotypes cover about 3.7% of the sample. The sample's treatment or condition label is to be understood as: live attenuated yellow fever vaccine strain. Sequencing used CD4+ T cells sorted from PBMCs, obtained 5 days after the yellow fever booster vaccination. Receptors originate from a man aged 18-30 years who received the YFV17D yellow fever vaccine.

This clonotype was detected only a few times. This rearrangement joins TRBV18 to TRBJ1-5, with D unresolved. Germline values: CDR1 KGHSH, CDR2 LQKENI. CDR3 length: 14 residues. Trimming cost V 0 bases and J 2 bases, with 5 bases left between them. DNA for the CDR3: TGTGCCAGCTCACCACCGGGAGGCAATCAGCCCCAGCATTTT. It specifies CASSPPGGNQPQHF.

This clonotype appeared a few times. The rearrangement joins TRBV20-1 to TRBJ2-7; D call uncertain. CDR3 length equals 12 residues. The V end was cut by 1 base, the J end by 6 bases, with 10 bases between. Germline CDR1 is DFQATT and CDR2 is SNEGSKA (reference sequence). Here the CDR3 DNA reads TGCAGTGCTAGAGGTAGCCATGGCGAGCAGTACTTC. It specifies CSARGSHGEQYF.

This clonotype has a handful of counts. V and J are TRBV21-1 and TRBJ2-5. TRBV21-1 is a pseudogene segment. This CDR3 spans 15 amino acids. The CDR3 loop is CASSVEQCSQETQYF. The CDR3 DNA sequence: TGTGCCAGCAGCGTTGAACAGTGCTCCCAAGAGACCCAGTACTTC.

The chain combines TRBV27 with TRBJ1-5; 8 bases map to TRBD1. CDR3 length: 15 amino acids. The germline CDR1 and CDR2 sequences are MNHEY and SMNVEV (reference sequence). The junction had 5 bases not matched to a gene; V was cut back by 5 bases and J by 2 bases. CDR3 sequence: CASSTGGRGNQPQHF. In DNA form, the CDR3 reads TGTGCCAGCAGTACAGGGGGGCGGGGCAATCAGCCCCAGCATTTT.

There are a few counts of this clonotype. The chain joins TRBV7-9 to TRBJ2-1; 8 nucleotides align to TRBD2. Germline V lookup: CDR1 SEHNR, CDR2 FQNEAQ (reference sequence). This CDR3 comprises 16 residues. Germline trimming cut 5 bases from V and 2 bases from J; bases unmatched to any gene: 8. The CDR3 here is CASSPPGGATYNEQFF. In DNA form, the CDR3 reads TGTGCCAGCAGCCCCCCCGGGGGGGCCACCTACAATGAGCAGTTCTTC.

V usage is TRBV12-3 or TRBV12-4 and J usage is TRBJ2-6, with D hard to call. The CDR3 runs 13 residues. Trimming shortened V by 8 bases and J by 4 bases, and 9 bases separated the two germline ends. Here the CDR3 reads CASAGSGANVLTF. The CDR3 nucleotides read TGTGCCAGCGCAGGCTCCGGGGCCAACGTCCTGACTTTC.

The gene calls are TRBV29-1 and TRBJ1-2; TRBD1 might be the D (5 bases). There are 14 residues in the CDR3. V was trimmed by 6 bases and J by 4 bases, leaving 18 bases between them. CDR1 is SQVTM, CDR2 ANQGSEA, per germline. CDR3 coding DNA: TGCAGCGTCCCAGGCGTGGGGGGATCCTATGGCTACACCTTC. Translation gives CSVPGVGGSYGYTF.

This chain connects TRBV19 to TRBJ1-1; D may be TRBD1 (6 bases). V was cut by 5 bases and J by 11 bases, with 24 bases left in between. The germline CDR1 and CDR2 sequences are LNHDA and SQIVND (reference sequence). The CDR3 spans 15 residues. CDR3 amino acids: CASSLGAERGALAFF. CDR3 nucleotide sequence: TGTGCCAGTAGTCTTGGTGCCGAGAGGGGGGCGTTGGCTTTCTTT.

The genes are TRBV30 and TRBJ2-3; perhaps TRBD1 as D (6 bases). There are 14 residues in the CDR3. Germline values: CDR1 GTSNPN, CDR2 SVGIG (reference sequence). V dropped 1 base and J dropped 3 bases, with 11 bases sitting between them. The CDR3 protein is CAWSENRVTDTQYF. Here the CDR3 DNA reads TGTGCCTGGAGTGAAAACAGGGTTACAGATACGCAGTATTTT.

In this sample, this clonotype turned up a few times. V and J are TRBV2 and TRBJ2-3; tentative D call: TRBD2 (5 bases). Trimming pared 4 bases from V and 2 bases from J, leaving 13 bases between. The CDR3 runs to 15 residues. The germline CDR1 and CDR2 sequences are SNHLY and FYNNEI. The CDR3 here is CASSGEGISTDTQYF. CDR3 coding DNA: TGTGCCAGCAGTGGCGAGGGTATTTCCACAGATACGCAGTATTTT.

The rearrangement links TRBV29-1 to TRBJ1-4; 8 bases fit TRBD1. Germline values: CDR1 SQVTM, CDR2 ANQGSEA. This CDR3 contains 13 residues. Losses at the gene ends were 5 bases for V and 2 bases for J; bases not matched to a gene: 1. The CDR3 protein is CSVRQGTNEKLFF. CDR3 coding DNA: TGCAGCGTTCGACAGGGGACTAATGAAAAACTGTTTTTT.

J is TRBJ2-7 and V is TRBV20-1; D ambiguous. Trimming stripped 3 bases from V and 0 bases from J, with 15 bases between. Germline loops: CDR1 DFQATT, CDR2 SNEGSKA (reference sequence). The CDR3 runs to 15 residues. The CDR3 region has the DNA TGCAGTGCTAGCCTACTGAAGCATAGCTCCTACGAGCAGTACTTC. It is translated as CSASLLKHSSYEQYF.

The chain has TRBV5-1 and TRBJ2-1; D gene ambiguous. Trimming took 0 bases from V and 6 from J, leaving 7 bases between them. Germline CDR1 is SGHRS and CDR2 is YFSETQ. The CDR3 spans 13 residues. CDR3 region: CASSLGRANEQFF. DNA for the CDR3: TGCGCCAGCAGCTTGGGTAGGGCCAATGAGCAGTTCTTC.

This clonotype occurred many times. CDR3 residues: CASRGAGELFF. The DNA for the CDR3 is TGTGCCAGTCGAGGGGCCGGGGAGCTGTTTTTT. This chain joins TRBV2 and TRBJ2-2; D assignment may be TRBD1 or TRBD2 (5 bases each). V lost 9 bases, J lost 6 bases, and 8 bases lay in between. This CDR3 has 11 residues. Germline V gene sequence: CDR1 SNHLY, CDR2 FYNNEI.

The chain has TRBV11-2 and TRBJ2-3; 8 nucleotides agree with TRBD2. Looked up from germline, CDR1 is SGHAT and CDR2 is FQNNGV. The CDR3 consists of 18 residues. The J segment lost 2 bases and the V segment lost 3 bases, leaving 13 bases of the junction unmatched. The CDR3 here is CASSFVRIGGAFTDTQYF. CDR3 in DNA: TGTGCCAGCAGCTTCGTAAGAATCGGGGGGGCTTTCACAGATACGCAGTATTTT.

At least ten counts were recorded for this clonotype. The genes are TRBV27 and TRBJ2-1; TRBD2 agrees at 7 bases. The V segment lost 6 bases and the J segment 9 bases; nucleotides outside the gene matches: 14. The CDR3 extends over 15 amino acids. Germline assignment: CDR1 MNHEY and CDR2 SMNVEV (reference sequence). CDR3 amino acids: CASRPAGRGLGEQFF. The CDR3 DNA reads as TGTGCCAGCAGACCAGCGGGGAGAGGGTTGGGTGAGCAGTTCTTC.

At least ten counts were recorded for this clonotype. The chain combines TRBV5-1 with TRBJ2-1, with TRBD2 matching over 11 bases. V lost 4 bases to trimming and J lost 5 bases; unmatched junction nucleotides: 14. The V gene's germline CDR1 is SGHRS and CDR2 YFSETQ. The CDR3 loop spans 18 amino acids. The CDR3 is CASSTGGVAGGLNNEQFF. DNA of the CDR3: TGCGCCAGCAGCACCGGCGGAGTAGCGGGGGGGCTGAACAATGAGCAGTTCTTC. Complete variable domain (other parts from reference TRBV5-1 and TRBJ2-1): KAGVTQTPRYLIKTRGQQVTLSCSPISGHRSVSWYQQTPGQGLQFLFEYFSETQRNKGNFPGRFSGRQFSNSRSEMNVSTLELGDSALYLCASSTGGVAGGLNNEQFFGPGTRLTVL.

This clonotype occurred once. The J gene is TRBJ2-7, the V gene TRBV6-5; D perhaps matches TRBD1 (5 bases). Between the trimmed V and J ends, which lost 5 bases and 7 bases, there was a span of 15 bases. Germline V gene sequence: CDR1 MNHEY, CDR2 SVGAGI. CDR3 length: 13 amino acids. In nucleotides, the CDR3 is TGTGCCAGCAGTCCGACCAGGGTGTGGGAGCAGTACGTC. This gives the protein CASSPTRVWEQYV.